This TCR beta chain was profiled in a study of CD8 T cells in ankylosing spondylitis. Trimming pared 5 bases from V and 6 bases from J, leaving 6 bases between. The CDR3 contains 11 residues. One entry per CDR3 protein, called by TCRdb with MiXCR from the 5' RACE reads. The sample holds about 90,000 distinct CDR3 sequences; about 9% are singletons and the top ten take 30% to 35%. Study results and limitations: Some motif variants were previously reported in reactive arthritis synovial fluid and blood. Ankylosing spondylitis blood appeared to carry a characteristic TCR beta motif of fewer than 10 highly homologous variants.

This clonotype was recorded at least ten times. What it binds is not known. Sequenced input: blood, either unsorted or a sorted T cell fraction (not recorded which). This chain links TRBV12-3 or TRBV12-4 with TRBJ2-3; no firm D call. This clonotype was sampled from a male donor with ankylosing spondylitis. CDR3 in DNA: TGTGCCAGCAGTGGGGTGGATACGCAGTATTTT. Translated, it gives CASSGVDTQYF.